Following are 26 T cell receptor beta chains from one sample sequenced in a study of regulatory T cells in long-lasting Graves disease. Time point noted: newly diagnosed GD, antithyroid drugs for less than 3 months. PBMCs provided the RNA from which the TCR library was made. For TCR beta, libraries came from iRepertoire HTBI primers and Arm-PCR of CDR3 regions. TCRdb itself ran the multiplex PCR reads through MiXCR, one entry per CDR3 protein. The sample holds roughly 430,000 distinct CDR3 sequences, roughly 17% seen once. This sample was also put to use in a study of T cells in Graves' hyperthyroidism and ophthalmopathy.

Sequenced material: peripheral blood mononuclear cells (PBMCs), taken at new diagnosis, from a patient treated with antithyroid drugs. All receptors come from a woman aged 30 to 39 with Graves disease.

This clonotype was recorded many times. CDR3 DNA sequence: TGCAGTGCCATTTACAGCGCGATGACCTTC. This sequence encodes CSAIYSAMTF. V gene TRBV20-1 combines with J gene TRBJ1-2; D remains ambiguous. CDR3 length equals 10 residues. Trimming removed 6 bases from V and 14 bases from J, with 16 bases in between. Germline V gives CDR1 DFQATT, CDR2 SNEGSKA (reference sequence).

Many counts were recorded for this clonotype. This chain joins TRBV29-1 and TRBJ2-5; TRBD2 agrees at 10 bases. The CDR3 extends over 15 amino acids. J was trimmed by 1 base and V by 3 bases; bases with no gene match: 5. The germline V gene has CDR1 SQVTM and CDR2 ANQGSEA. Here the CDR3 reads CSVDALAGVQETQYF. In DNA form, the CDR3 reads TGCAGCGTTGATGCGCTAGCGGGAGTCCAAGAGACCCAGTACTTC.

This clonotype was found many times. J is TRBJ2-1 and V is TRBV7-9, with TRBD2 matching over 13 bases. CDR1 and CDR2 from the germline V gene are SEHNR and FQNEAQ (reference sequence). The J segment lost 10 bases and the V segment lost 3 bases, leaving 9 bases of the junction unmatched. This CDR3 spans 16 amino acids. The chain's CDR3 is CASSFPTSGRSDEQFF. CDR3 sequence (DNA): TGTGCCAGCAGCTTTCCGACTAGCGGGAGGAGCGACGAGCAGTTCTTC.

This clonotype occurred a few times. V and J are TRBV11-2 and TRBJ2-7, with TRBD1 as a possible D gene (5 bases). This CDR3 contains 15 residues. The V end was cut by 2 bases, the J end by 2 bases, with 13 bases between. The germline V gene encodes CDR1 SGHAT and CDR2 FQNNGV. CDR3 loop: CASSLQAGQTYEQYF. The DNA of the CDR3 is TGTGCCAGCAGCTTACAGGCAGGGCAAACCTACGAGCAGTACTTC.

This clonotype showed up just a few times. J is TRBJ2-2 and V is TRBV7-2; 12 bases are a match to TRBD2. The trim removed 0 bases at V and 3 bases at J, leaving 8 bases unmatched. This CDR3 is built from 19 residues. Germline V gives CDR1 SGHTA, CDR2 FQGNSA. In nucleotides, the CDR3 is TGTGCCAGCAGCTTAGCGGCTAGCGGGAGGGCCCGCCACACCGGGGAGCTGTTTTTT. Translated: CASSLAASGRARHTGELFF.

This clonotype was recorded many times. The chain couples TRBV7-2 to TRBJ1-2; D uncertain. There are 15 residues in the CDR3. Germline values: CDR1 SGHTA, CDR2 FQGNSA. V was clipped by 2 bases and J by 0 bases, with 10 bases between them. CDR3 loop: CASSLIGTANYGYTF. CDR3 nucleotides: TGTGCCAGCAGCTTAATCGGTACCGCTAACTATGGCTACACCTTC.

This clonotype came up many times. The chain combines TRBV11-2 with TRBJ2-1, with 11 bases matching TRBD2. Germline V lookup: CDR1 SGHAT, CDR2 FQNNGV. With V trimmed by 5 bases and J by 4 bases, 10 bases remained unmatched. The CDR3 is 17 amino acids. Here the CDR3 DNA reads TGTGCCAGCAGCCCGACCCCAACTAGCGGGAGTTACAATGAGCAGTTCTTC. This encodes CASSPTPTSGSYNEQFF.

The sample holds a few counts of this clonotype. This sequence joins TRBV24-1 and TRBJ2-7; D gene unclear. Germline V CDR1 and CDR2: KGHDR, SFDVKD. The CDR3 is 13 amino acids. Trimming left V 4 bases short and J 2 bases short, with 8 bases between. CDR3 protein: CATSDPLTYEQYF. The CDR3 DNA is TGTGCCACCAGTGACCCCTTGACCTACGAGCAGTACTTC.

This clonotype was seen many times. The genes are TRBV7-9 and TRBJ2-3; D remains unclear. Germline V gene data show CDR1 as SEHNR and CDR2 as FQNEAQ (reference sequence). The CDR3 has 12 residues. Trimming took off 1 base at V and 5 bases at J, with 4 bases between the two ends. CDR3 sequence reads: CASSLEQDTQYF. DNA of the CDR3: TGTGCCAGCAGCTTAGAGCAAGATACGCAGTATTTT.

CDR3 in amino acids: CSVVRGTRFYEQYF. The CDR3 nucleotides are TGCAGCGTTGTTCGCGGGACTAGATTCTACGAGCAGTACTTC. J is TRBJ2-7 and V is TRBV29-1; 8 bases agree with TRBD2. Germline V gives CDR1 SQVTM, CDR2 ANQGSEA. With 4 bases clipped from V and 3 bases from J, the junction kept 8 bases outside the gene matches. The CDR3 totals 14 residues.

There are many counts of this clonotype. CDR3 protein: CASSPGEPYEQYF. For the CDR3, the DNA is TGTGCCAGCAGCCCAGGAGAGCCCTACGAGCAGTACTTC. The chain uses TRBV11-2 and TRBJ2-7; D gene ambiguous. The CDR3 length is 13 residues. Trimming took off 5 bases at V and 2 bases at J, with 10 bases between the two ends. Germline V gives CDR1 SGHAT, CDR2 FQNNGV.

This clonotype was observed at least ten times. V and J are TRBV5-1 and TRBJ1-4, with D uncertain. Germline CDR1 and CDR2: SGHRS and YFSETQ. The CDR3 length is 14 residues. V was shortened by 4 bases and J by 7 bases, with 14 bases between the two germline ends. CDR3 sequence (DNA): TGCGCCAGCAGCCCCGACACGGCTGGTGAAAAACTGTTTTTT. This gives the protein CASSPDTAGEKLFF.

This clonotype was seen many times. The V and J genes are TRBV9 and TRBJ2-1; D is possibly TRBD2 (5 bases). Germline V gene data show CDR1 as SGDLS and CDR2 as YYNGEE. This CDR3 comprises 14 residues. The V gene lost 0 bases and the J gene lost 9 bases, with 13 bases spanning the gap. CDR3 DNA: TGTGCCAGCAGCGTAGAGGGAAGCGGAGTTGAGCAGTTCTTC. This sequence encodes CASSVEGSGVEQFF.

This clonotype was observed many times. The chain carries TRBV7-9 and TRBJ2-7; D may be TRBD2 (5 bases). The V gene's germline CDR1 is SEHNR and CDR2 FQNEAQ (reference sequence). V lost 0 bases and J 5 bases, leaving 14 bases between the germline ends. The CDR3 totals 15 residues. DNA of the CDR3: TGTGCCAGCAGCTTAGCCGAGGCTAGCAGCCACGAGCAGTACTTC. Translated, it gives CASSLAEASSHEQYF.

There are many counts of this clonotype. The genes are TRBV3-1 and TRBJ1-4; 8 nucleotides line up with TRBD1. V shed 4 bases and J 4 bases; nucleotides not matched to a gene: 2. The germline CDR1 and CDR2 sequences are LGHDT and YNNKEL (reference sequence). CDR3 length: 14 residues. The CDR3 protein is CASSRTGNNEKLFF. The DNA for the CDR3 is TGTGCCAGCAGCCGGACAGGGAATAATGAAAAACTGTTTTTT.

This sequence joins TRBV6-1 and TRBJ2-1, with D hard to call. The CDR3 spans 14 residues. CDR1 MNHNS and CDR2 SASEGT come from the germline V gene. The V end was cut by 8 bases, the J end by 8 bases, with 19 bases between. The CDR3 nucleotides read TGTGCCAGCTCCCCCGTCCATCCGGATGATGAGCAGTTCTTC. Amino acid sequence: CASSPVHPDDEQFF.

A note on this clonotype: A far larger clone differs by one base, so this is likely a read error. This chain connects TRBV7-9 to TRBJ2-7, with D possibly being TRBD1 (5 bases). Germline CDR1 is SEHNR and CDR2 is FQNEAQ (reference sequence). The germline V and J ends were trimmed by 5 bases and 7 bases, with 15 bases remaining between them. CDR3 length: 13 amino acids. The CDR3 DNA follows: TGTGCCAGCAGCAAACATCAGGGAAATGAGCAGTACTTC. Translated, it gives CASSKHQGNEQYF.

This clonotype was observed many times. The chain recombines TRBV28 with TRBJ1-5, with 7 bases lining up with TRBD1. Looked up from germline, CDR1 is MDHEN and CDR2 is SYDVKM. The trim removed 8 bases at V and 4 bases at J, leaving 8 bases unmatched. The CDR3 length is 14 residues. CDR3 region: CASRDRRQNQPQHF. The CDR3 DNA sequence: TGTGCCAGCCGGGACAGAAGACAGAATCAGCCCCAGCATTTT.

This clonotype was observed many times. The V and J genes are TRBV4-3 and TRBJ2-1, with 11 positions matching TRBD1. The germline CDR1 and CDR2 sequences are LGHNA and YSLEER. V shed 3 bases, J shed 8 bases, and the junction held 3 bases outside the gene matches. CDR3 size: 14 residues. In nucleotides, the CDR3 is TGCGCCAGCAGCCAGGACAGGGGGCGGGATGAGCAGTTCTTC. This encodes CASSQDRGRDEQFF.

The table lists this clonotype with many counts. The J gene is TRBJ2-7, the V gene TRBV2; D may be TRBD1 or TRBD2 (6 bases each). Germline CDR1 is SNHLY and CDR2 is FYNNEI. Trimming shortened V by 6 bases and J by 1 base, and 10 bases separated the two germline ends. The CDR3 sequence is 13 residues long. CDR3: CASREGGSYEQYF. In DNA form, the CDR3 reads TGTGCCAGCAGGGAGGGGGGTTCCTACGAGCAGTACTTC.

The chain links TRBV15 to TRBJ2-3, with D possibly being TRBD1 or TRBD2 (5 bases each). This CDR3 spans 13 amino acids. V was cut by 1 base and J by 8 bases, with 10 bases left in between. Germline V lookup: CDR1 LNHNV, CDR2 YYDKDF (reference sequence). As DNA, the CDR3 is TGTGCCACCAGCAGAGCCCCGAGGGGTACGCAGTATTTT. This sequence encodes CATSRAPRGTQYF.

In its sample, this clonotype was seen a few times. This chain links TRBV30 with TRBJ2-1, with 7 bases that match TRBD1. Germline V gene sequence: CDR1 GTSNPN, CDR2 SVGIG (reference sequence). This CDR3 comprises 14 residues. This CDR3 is CSLRGLSSYNEQFF. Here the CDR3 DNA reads TGTAGTTTGAGGGGGCTTAGCTCCTACAATGAGCAGTTCTTC.

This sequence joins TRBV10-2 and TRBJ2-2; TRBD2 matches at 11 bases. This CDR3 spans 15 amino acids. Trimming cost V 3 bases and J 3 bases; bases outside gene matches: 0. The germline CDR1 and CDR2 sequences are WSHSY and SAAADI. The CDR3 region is CASSELAGDTGELFF. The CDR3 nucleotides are TGCGCCAGCAGTGAACTAGCGGGAGACACCGGGGAGCTGTTTTTT.

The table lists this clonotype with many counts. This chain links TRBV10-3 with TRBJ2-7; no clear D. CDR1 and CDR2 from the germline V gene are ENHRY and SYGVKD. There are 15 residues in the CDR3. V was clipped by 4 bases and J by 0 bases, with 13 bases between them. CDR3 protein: CAISGTASSSYEQYF. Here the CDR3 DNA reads TGTGCCATCAGTGGGACGGCGTCGAGCTCCTACGAGCAGTACTTC.

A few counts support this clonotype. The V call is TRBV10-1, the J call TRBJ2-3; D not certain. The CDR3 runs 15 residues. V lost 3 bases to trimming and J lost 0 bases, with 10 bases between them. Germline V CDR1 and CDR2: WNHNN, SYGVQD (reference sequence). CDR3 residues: CASSEGITSTDTQYF. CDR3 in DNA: TGCGCCAGCAGTGAAGGGATAACTAGCACAGATACGCAGTATTTT.

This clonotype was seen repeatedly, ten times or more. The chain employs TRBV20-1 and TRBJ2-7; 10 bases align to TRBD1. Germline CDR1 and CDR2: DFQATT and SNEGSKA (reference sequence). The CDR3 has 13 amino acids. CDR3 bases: TGCAGCGGTAGGACAGGGGGGACCTACGAGCAGTACTTC. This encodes CSGRTGGTYEQYF.